These 18 T cell receptor beta chains were all obtained from the same sample, sequenced in a study of shared clonotypes between healthy human individuals. Only in-frame clones appear in the TCRdb table, and some are missing; sequencing was by immunoSEQ multiplex PCR. The sample has more than 2 million clones; roughly 94% are singletons. The source material was naive CD4+ T cells sorted from blood. As for subset: CD45RA+ positively selected. The receptors stem from a man aged 18 to 30 in good health.

The V gene is TRBV6-1, the J gene TRBJ1-2; perhaps TRBD1 as D (5 bases). This CDR3 spans 20 amino acids. V was pared by 4 bases and J by 4 bases, with 31 bases between. Germline CDR1 MNHNS, CDR2 SASEGT. CDR3 sequence reads: CASSGQTRQNPGAPLYGYTF. CDR3 DNA sequence: TGTGCCAGCAGTGGACAGACCCGACAGAACCCAGGAGCCCCGCTCTATGGCTACACCTTC.

This chain uses TRBV30 with TRBJ2-1; 10 positions agree with TRBD2. Germline values: CDR1 GTSNPN, CDR2 SVGIG (reference sequence). The CDR3 is 15 amino acids. J gave up 8 bases and V 4 bases, and 11 bases lay outside the gene matches. Written as DNA, the CDR3 is TGTGCCTGGACCGCGGGGCTAGCGGGAGTGTATGAGCAGTTCTTC. Protein: CAWTAGLAGVYEQFF. Full variable domain (remainder filled in from reference TRBV30 and TRBJ2-1): SQTIHQWPATLVQPVGSPLSLECTVEGTSNPNLYWYRQAAGRGLQLLFYSVGIGQISSEVPQNLSASRPQDRQFILSSKKLLLSDSGFYLCAWTAGLAGVYEQFFGPGTRLTVL.

The V gene is TRBV30, the J gene TRBJ1-6; D is perhaps TRBD1 (5 bases). CDR3 length: 16 residues. Per the germline V gene, CDR1 is GTSNPN and CDR2 is SVGIG (reference sequence). V lost 1 base and J lost 5, with 15 bases in between. The CDR3 coding sequence is TGTGCCTGGAGTGCACGCCGGGGAGGGGATAATTCACCCCTCCACTTT. Encoded protein: CAWSARRGGDNSPLHF.

This clone has a single count. The J gene is TRBJ2-1, the V gene TRBV10-3; 9 bases agree with TRBD1. V lost 6 bases and J lost 8; bases outside the gene matches: 2. Germline V gene sequence: CDR1 ENHRY, CDR2 SYGVKD. CDR3 length: 12 residues. CDR3 in amino acids: CAIRGTGYEQFF. The CDR3, as DNA: TGTGCCATCAGAGGGACAGGGTATGAGCAGTTCTTC.

This chain uses TRBV19 with TRBJ2-2; 9 bases fit TRBD2. The V and J ends lost 7 bases and 6 bases, in that order; junction bases with no gene match: 18. The CDR3 is made up of 18 amino acids. Germline V lookup: CDR1 LNHDA, CDR2 SQIVND (reference sequence). The CDR3 protein is CASTKASPLAGGAGELFF. The DNA for the CDR3 is TGTGCCAGTACAAAGGCTAGCCCCCTGGCGGGAGGGGCCGGGGAGCTGTTTTTT.

This clone has only one observation. The V and J genes are TRBV6-1 and TRBJ1-5, with D possibly TRBD1 on 6 matching bases. With 2 bases removed from V and 2 bases from J, the gap between germline ends came to 13 bases. Germline V lookup: CDR1 MNHNS, CDR2 SASEGT. This CDR3 has 16 amino acids. For the CDR3, the DNA is TGTGCCAGCAGTGAAAGCAGGGGAGGAGGCAATCAGCCCCAGCATTTT. Encoded protein: CASSESRGGGNQPQHF.

A remark on this clone: A much more abundant neighbour one base away suggests this may be a read error. The J gene is TRBJ2-7, the V gene TRBV11-1; no clear D gene. The V gene's germline CDR1 is SGHAT and CDR2 FQDESV (reference sequence). With 3 bases removed from V and 2 bases from J, the gap between germline ends came to 5 bases. The CDR3 runs to 12 residues. CDR3 protein: CASSFGPYEQYF. DNA of the CDR3: TGTGCCAGCAGCTTCGGGCCCTACGAGCAGTACTTC.

The CDR3 DNA reads TGTGCCAGCAGTGGACTGGTTACGGCCCAGTACTTC. Amino acid sequence: CASSGLVTAQYF. The chain joins TRBV6-1 to TRBJ2-5; no firm D call. The germline gives CDR1 MNHNS, CDR2 SASEGT. The CDR3 length is 12 residues. Trimming took off 4 bases at V and 9 bases at J, with 12 bases between the two ends.

This rearrangement joins TRBV28 to TRBJ1-2, with D unclear. CDR3 size: 16 residues. The germline V and J ends were trimmed by 5 bases and 1 base, with 17 bases remaining between them. The germline gives CDR1 MDHEN, CDR2 SYDVKM. The chain's CDR3 is CASSPPPGQLNYGYTF. The CDR3 DNA is TGTGCCAGCAGTCCACCCCCTGGGCAGCTTAACTATGGCTACACCTTC.

The V gene is TRBV11-2, the J gene TRBJ2-7; 9 bases align to TRBD1. Germline V lookup: CDR1 SGHAT, CDR2 FQNNGV. V gave up 7 bases and J gave up 7 bases; unmatched junction bases: 8. This CDR3 region has 13 residues. Written as DNA, the CDR3 is TGTGCCAGCACATGGACAGGGGCGGGAGAGCAGTACTTC. Protein product: CASTWTGAGEQYF. Based on the CDR3 plus reference TRBV11-2 and TRBJ2-7, the full variable domain is EAGVAQSPRYKIIEKRQSVAFWCNPISGHATLYWYQQILGQGPKLLIQFQNNGVVDDSQLPKDRFSAERLKGVDSTLKIQPAKLEDSAVYLCASTWTGAGEQYFGPGTRLTVT.

The sample holds one count of this clone. The J gene is TRBJ2-1, the V gene TRBV15; perhaps TRBD2 as D (6 bases). Trimming pared 3 bases from V and 5 bases from J, leaving 14 bases between. The V gene's germline CDR1 is LNHNV and CDR2 YYDKDF (reference sequence). This CDR3 has 15 residues. The CDR3 region has the DNA TGTGCCACCAGCAGGCCAACGGGCGGGGACAATGAGCAGTTCTTC. Protein: CATSRPTGGDNEQFF.

The gene calls are TRBV5-4 and TRBJ2-5; perhaps D is TRBD1 or TRBD2 (6 bases each). This CDR3 is 14 amino acids long. Trimming cost V 0 bases and J 5 bases, with 11 bases left between them. Germline CDR1 is SGHNT and CDR2 is YYREEE (reference sequence). The CDR3 DNA follows: TGTGCCAGCAGCTTGGTGGGGGGCTCGGAGACCCAGTACTTC. It specifies CASSLVGGSETQYF.

Regarding this clone: A much more abundant neighbour one base away suggests this may be a read error. V usage is TRBV7-2 and J usage is TRBJ2-5; D call uncertain. The V end was cut by 1 base, the J end by 6 bases, with 3 bases between. CDR1 SGHTA and CDR2 FQGNSA come from the germline V gene. CDR3 size: 11 residues. CDR3 in DNA: TGTGCCAGCAGCTTAGGGCAGACCCAGTACTTC. Amino acids: CASSLGQTQYF.

J is TRBJ1-2 and V is TRBV6-5; weak D call: TRBD1 (6 bases). CDR3 length: 14 residues. Germline V lookup: CDR1 MNHEY, CDR2 SVGAGI. V lost 6 bases and J 8 bases, leaving 19 bases between the germline ends. CDR3 protein: CASSSTGSGRGYTF. In DNA form, the CDR3 reads TGTGCCAGCAGCTCCACAGGGAGCGGGAGAGGCTACACCTTC.

The rearrangement uses TRBV6-1 and TRBJ2-5; D might be TRBD1 or TRBD2, each matching 6 bases. Germline V CDR1 and CDR2: MNHNS, SASEGT. This CDR3 has 12 residues. Trimming left V 11 bases short and J 5 bases short, with 15 bases between. The CDR3 region has the DNA TGTGCCGCCCGGGGGCTGGGGGAGACCCAGTACTTC. Encoded protein: CAARGLGETQYF.

Points on this clone: Additional DNA sequences in this sample encode the identical CDR3. The chain employs TRBV6-1 and TRBJ2-7; 8 bases are a match to TRBD1. With 6 bases clipped from V and 2 bases from J, the junction kept 6 bases outside the gene matches. CDR3 length equals 14 residues. The germline V gene has CDR1 MNHNS and CDR2 SASEGT. CDR3 nucleotides: TGTGCCAGCAGCCGACAGGGGAAGACCTACGAGCAGTACTTC. It translates to CASSRQGKTYEQYF.

In this sample, this clone turned up once. This chain joins TRBV18 and TRBJ1-1, with no clear D. There are 15 residues in the CDR3. V dropped 3 bases and J dropped 0 bases, with 11 bases sitting between them. In germline, CDR1 is KGHSH, CDR2 LQKENI. The DNA for the CDR3 is TGTGCCAGCTCACCTAGGACGGGAATGAACACTGAAGCTTTCTTT. Residues: CASSPRTGMNTEAFF.

The chain is built from TRBV6-5 and TRBJ2-7; 8 positions match TRBD2. V shed 9 bases and J 7 bases; nucleotides not matched to a gene: 17. In germline, CDR1 is MNHEY, CDR2 SVGAGI. CDR3 length: 15 amino acids. Written as DNA, the CDR3 is TGTGCCAGTGTACCGGGACTAGGCTTCCTGCATGAGCAGTACTTC. Translated: CASVPGLGFLHEQYF.